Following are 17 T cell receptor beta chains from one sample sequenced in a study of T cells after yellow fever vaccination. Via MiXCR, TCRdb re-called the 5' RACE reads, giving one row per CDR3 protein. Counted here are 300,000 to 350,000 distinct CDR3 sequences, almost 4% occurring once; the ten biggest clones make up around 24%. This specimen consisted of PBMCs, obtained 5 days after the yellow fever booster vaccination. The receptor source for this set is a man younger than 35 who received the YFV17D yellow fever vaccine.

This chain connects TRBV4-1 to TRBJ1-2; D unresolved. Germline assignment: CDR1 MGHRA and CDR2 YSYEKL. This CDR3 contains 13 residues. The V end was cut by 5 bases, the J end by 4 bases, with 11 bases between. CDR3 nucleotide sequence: TGCGCCAGCAGCGGATGGGAGGGCTATGGCTACACCTTC. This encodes CASSGWEGYGYTF.

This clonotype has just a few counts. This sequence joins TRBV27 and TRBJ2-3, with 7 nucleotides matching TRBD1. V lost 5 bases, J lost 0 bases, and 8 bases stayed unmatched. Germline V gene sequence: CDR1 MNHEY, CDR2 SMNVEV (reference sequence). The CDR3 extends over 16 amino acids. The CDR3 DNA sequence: TGTGCCAGCAGTCCCACCAGGGGGTATAGCACAGATACGCAGTATTTT. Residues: CASSPTRGYSTDTQYF.

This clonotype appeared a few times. For the CDR3, the DNA is TGTGCCAGCACACTGGGGGCGGTGTACGAGCAGTACGTC. Translating it yields CASTLGAVYEQYV. The genes are TRBV14 and TRBJ2-7; D might be TRBD1 (6 bases). The CDR3 is 13 amino acids. The ends were cut back, 7 bases at V and 4 bases at J, with 14 bases in the middle. Germline CDR1 and CDR2: SGHDN and FVKESK.

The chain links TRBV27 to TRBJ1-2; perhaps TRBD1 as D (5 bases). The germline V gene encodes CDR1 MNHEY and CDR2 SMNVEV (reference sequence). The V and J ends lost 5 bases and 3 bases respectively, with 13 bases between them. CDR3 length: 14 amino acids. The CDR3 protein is CASSPLGEDYGYTF. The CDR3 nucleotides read TGTGCCAGCAGTCCCCTAGGGGAGGACTATGGCTACACCTTC.

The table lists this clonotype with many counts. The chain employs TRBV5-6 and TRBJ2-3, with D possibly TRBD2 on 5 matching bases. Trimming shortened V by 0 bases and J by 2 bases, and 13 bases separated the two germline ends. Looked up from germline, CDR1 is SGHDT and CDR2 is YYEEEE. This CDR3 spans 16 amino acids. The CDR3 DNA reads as TGTGCCAGCAGCTTGGATGGACTCCTTTCCACAGATACGCAGTATTTT. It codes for CASSLDGLLSTDTQYF.

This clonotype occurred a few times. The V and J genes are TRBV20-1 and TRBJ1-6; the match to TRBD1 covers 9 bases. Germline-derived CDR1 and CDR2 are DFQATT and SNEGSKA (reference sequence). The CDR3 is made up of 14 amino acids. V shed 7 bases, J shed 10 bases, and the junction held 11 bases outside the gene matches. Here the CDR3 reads CSVRTGVSRSPLHF. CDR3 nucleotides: TGCAGTGTCAGGACAGGGGTCTCTCGATCACCCCTCCACTTT.

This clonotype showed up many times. CDR3 DNA sequence: TGTGCCAGCCTCCGACAGGGGGCAGGAGAAGATACGCAGTATTTT. The encoded protein is CASLRQGAGEDTQYF. V is TRBV19 and J is TRBJ2-3, with 10 bases fitting TRBD1. The CDR3 is 15 residues long. Germline V gene lookup returns CDR1 LNHDA and CDR2 SQIVND (reference sequence). The V segment lost 9 bases and the J segment 5 bases; nucleotides outside the gene matches: 11. Full variable domain (outside the CDR3, taken from reference TRBV19 and TRBJ2-3): DGGITQSPKYLFRKEGQNVTLSCEQNLNHDAMYWYRQDPGQGLRLIYYSQIVNDFQKGDIAEGYSVSREKKESFPLTVTSAQKNPTAFYLCASLRQGAGEDTQYFGPGTRLTVL.

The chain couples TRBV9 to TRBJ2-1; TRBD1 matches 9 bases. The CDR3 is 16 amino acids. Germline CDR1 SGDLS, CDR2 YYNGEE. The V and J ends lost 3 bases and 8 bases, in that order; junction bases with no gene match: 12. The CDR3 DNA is TGTGCCAGCAGCGCACCGGGACAGGGTCCTAGAGATGAGCAGTTCTTC. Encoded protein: CASSAPGQGPRDEQFF.

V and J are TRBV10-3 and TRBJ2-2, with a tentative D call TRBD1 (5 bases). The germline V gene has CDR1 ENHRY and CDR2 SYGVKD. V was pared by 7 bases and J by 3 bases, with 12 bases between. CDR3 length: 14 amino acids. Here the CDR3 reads CAIMYDRYTGELFF. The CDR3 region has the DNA TGTGCCATCATGTATGACAGATACACCGGGGAGCTGTTTTTT.

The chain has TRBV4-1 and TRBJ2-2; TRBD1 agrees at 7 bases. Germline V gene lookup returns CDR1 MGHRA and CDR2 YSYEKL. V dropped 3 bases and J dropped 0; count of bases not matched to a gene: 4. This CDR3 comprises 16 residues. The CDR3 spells CASSHADRANTGELFF. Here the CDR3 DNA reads TGCGCCAGCAGCCACGCCGACAGGGCGAACACCGGGGAGCTGTTTTTT.

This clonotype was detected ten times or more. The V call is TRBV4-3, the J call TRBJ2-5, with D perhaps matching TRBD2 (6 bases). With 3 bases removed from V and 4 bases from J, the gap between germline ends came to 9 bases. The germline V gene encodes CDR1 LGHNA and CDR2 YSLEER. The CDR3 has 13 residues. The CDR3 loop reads CASSQPGVETQYF. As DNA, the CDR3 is TGCGCCAGCAGCCAGCCGGGGGTAGAGACCCAGTACTTC.

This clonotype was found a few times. The CDR3 region is CASSQDWRGGPGEQYV. CDR3 bases: TGTGCCAGCAGCCAAGATTGGCGGGGGGGCCCGGGAGAGCAGTACGTC. The rearrangement uses TRBV4-2 and TRBJ2-7; TRBD2 aligns across 9 bases. The V gene end was trimmed by 0 bases and the J gene end by 7 bases; junction bases not matched to a gene: 10. CDR3 size: 16 residues. The germline V gene has CDR1 LGHNA and CDR2 YNFKEQ.

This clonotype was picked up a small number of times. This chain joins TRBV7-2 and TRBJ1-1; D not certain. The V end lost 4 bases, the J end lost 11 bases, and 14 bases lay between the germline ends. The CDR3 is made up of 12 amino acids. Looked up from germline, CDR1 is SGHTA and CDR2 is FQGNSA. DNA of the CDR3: TGTGCCAGCAGCTACGACGGGAGGACGGCTTTCTTT. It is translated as CASSYDGRTAFF.

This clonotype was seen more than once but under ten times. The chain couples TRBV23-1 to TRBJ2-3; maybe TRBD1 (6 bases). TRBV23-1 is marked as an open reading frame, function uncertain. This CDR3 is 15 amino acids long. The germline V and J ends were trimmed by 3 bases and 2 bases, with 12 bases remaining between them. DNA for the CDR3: TGCGCCAGCAGTCATCACACAGGGTACACAGATACGCAGTATTTT. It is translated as CASSHHTGYTDTQYF.

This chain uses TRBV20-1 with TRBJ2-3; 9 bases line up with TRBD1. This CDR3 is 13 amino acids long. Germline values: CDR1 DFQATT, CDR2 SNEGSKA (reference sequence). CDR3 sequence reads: CSAYRGQTDTQYF. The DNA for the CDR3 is TGCAGCGCGTACAGGGGGCAAACAGATACGCAGTATTTT.

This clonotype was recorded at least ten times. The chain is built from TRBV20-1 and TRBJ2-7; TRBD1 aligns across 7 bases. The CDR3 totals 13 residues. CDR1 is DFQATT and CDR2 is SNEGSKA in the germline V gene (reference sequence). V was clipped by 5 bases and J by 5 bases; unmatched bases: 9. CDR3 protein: CSASGTDTHEQYF. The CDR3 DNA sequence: TGCAGTGCTTCAGGGACAGATACACACGAGCAGTACTTC.

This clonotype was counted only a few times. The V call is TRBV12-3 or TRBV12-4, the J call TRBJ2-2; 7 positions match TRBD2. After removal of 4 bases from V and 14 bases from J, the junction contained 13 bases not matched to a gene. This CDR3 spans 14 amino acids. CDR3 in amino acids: CASSYSGTTRALFF. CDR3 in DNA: TGTGCCAGCAGTTATTCCGGGACTACAAGGGCCCTGTTTTTT.